This passage covers 17 T cell receptor beta chains from one sample sequenced in a study of T-cell reconstitution after alpha-beta-depleted transplantation in children. Unique molecular identifiers were incorporated when the TCRbeta library was constructed. MiXCR was run by TCRdb on the PCR reads, yielding one entry per CDR3 protein. The repertoire holds around 680,000 distinct CDR3 sequences, with roughly 17% as singletons. This sample comprised PBMCs from the stem cell graft donor, obtained from the stem cell graft. Receptors originate from a human donor who donated a stem cell graft to a child with acute myeloid leukemia.

This chain's CDR3 is CAWTDPNYGYTF. The CDR3 nucleotides are TGTGCCTGGACCGACCCTAACTATGGCTACACCTTC. The genes are TRBV30 and TRBJ1-2; D is ambiguous. The CDR3 extends over 12 amino acids. The V and J ends lost 4 bases and 0 bases respectively, with 6 bases between them. The germline gives CDR1 GTSNPN, CDR2 SVGIG (reference sequence).

Many counts were recorded for this clonotype. The chain joins TRBV12-3 or TRBV12-4 to TRBJ2-2, with a possible D match to TRBD2 (5 bases). V gave up 3 bases and J gave up 8 bases, with 16 bases separating them. This CDR3 contains 15 residues. CDR3: CASSLVTRPSGELFF. CDR3 sequence (DNA): TGTGCCAGCAGTTTGGTTACTAGGCCCTCAGGGGAGCTGTTTTTT.

There are many counts of this clonotype. The chain recombines TRBV20-1 with TRBJ2-3, with D uncertain. Germline CDR1 reads DFQATT; CDR2 reads SNEGSKA (reference sequence). The CDR3 has 10 amino acids. V was cut by 5 bases and J by 6 bases, with 6 bases left in between. The CDR3 coding sequence is TGCAGTGCTGGGGTGGATACGCAGTATTTT. It specifies CSAGVDTQYF.

This clonotype was found once. This may be a read error, as it is one base from a much larger clone. The chain carries TRBV29-1 and TRBJ2-2, with 7 bases that match TRBD1. CDR1 and CDR2 from the germline V gene are SQVTM and ANQGSEA. This CDR3 region has 14 residues. CDR3 DNA: TGCACCGTTCAAGGGGGCGCGAACACCGGGGAGCTGTTTTTT. This translates into CTVQGGANTGELFF.

This clonotype has a count of ten or more. V gene TRBV12-3 or TRBV12-4 combines with J gene TRBJ1-5; the D gene is possibly TRBD1 (5 bases). The CDR3 length is 14 residues. V was trimmed by 6 bases and J by 7 bases, leaving 16 bases between them. CDR3 in DNA: TGTGCCAGCAGCCCCGTGGGGGTTGGCCAGCCCCAGCATTTT. Its protein product is CASSPVGVGQPQHF.

This clonotype was seen more than once but under ten times. The chain carries TRBV7-2 and TRBJ2-7; tentative D call: TRBD1 (5 bases). The CDR3 is 16 amino acids. CDR1 SGHTA and CDR2 FQGNSA come from the germline V gene. V lost 2 bases, J lost 3 bases, and 17 bases lay in between. CDR3 sequence (DNA): TGTGCCAGCAGCTTAAAGGGGCAGGAACCCATCTACGAGCAGTACTTC. Residues: CASSLKGQEPIYEQYF.

V gene TRBV5-1 combines with J gene TRBJ2-3; no clear D gene. CDR1 and CDR2 (germline): SGHRS, YFSETQ. The CDR3 consists of 16 residues. Trimming shortened V by 1 base and J by 1 base, and 13 bases separated the two germline ends. CDR3 DNA sequence: TGCGCCAGCAGCTTGCTGGCCACCTTCGGCACAGATACGCAGTATTTT. This translates into CASSLLATFGTDTQYF.

This clonotype was detected a few times. The chain uses TRBV29-1 and TRBJ2-5; 12 positions agree with TRBD2. The ends lost 3 bases at V and 2 bases at J; junction bases unmatched: 7. Germline V CDR1 and CDR2: SQVTM, ANQGSEA. The CDR3 is made up of 16 amino acids. The CDR3: CSVERTSGEIQETQYF. The CDR3 DNA reads as TGCAGCGTTGAGAGGACTAGCGGGGAGATACAAGAGACCCAGTACTTC. The full variable domain, rest sourced from reference TRBV29-1 and TRBJ2-5, is SAVISQKPSRDICQRGTSLTIQCQVDSQVTMMFWYRQQPGQSLTLIATANQGSEATYESGFVIDKFPISRPNLTFSTLTVSNMSPEDSSIYLCSVERTSGEIQETQYFGPGTRLLVL.

This clonotype was picked up many times. The chain joins TRBV24-1 to TRBJ2-1; D may correspond to TRBD1 or TRBD2 (5 bases each). V dropped 7 bases and J dropped 8 bases, with 8 bases sitting between them. The V gene's germline CDR1 is KGHDR and CDR2 SFDVKD. The CDR3 extends over 11 amino acids. The CDR3 coding sequence is TGTGCCACCAGCGGGGCGCATGAGCAGTTCTTC. It codes for CATSGAHEQFF.

This clonotype was counted a few times. The chain employs TRBV9 and TRBJ2-7; tentative D call: TRBD2 (6 bases). Per germline, CDR1 SGDLS and CDR2 YYNGEE. Trimming shortened V by 4 bases and J by 3 bases, and 14 bases separated the two germline ends. This CDR3 contains 14 residues. The CDR3 DNA reads as TGTGCCAGCAGCCTCACTAGCCACGGCTACGAGCAGTACTTC. It codes for CASSLTSHGYEQYF. Complete variable domain (other parts from reference TRBV9 and TRBJ2-7): DSGVTQTPKHLITATGQRVTLRCSPRSGDLSVYWYQQSLDQGLQFLIQYYNGEERAKGNILERFSAQQFPDLHSELNLSSLELGDSALYFCASSLTSHGYEQYFGPGTRLTVT.

This clonotype was observed a handful of times. The J gene is TRBJ1-4, the V gene TRBV6-2 or TRBV6-3; possibly TRBD1 for D (6 bases). The CDR3 sequence is 15 residues long. With 3 bases removed from V and 2 bases from J, the gap between germline ends came to 10 bases. Per the germline V gene, CDR1 is MNHEY and CDR2 is SVGEGT. Here the CDR3 reads CASSYQGRTNEKLFF. In nucleotides, the CDR3 is TGTGCCAGCAGTTATCAGGGGCGGACTAATGAAAAACTGTTTTTT.

This clonotype was observed at least ten times. This rearrangement joins TRBV4-3 to TRBJ2-1, with 7 bases lining up with TRBD2. V was clipped by 0 bases and J by 4 bases; unmatched bases: 6. CDR1 LGHNA and CDR2 YSLEER come from the germline V gene. This CDR3 is 16 amino acids long. The CDR3 coding sequence is TGCGCCAGCAGCCAAGATCAGGTAGCGGGTTACAATGAGCAGTTCTTC. Encoded protein: CASSQDQVAGYNEQFF.

This clonotype was counted only a few times. The chain has TRBV20-1 and TRBJ1-1; D possibly corresponds to TRBD1 (6 bases). The V end lost 5 bases, the J end lost 1 base, and 14 bases lay between the germline ends. Looked up from germline, CDR1 is DFQATT and CDR2 is SNEGSKA (reference sequence). The CDR3 runs to 14 residues. The CDR3 reads CSARGGAANTEAFF. DNA for the CDR3: TGCAGTGCTCGGGGGGGGGCAGCGAACACTGAAGCTTTCTTT.

This clonotype occurred a few times. The chain combines TRBV5-1 with TRBJ2-1; D remains ambiguous. The ends were cut back, 0 bases at V and 4 bases at J, with 8 bases in the middle. The CDR3 contains 14 residues. The germline V gene has CDR1 SGHRS and CDR2 YFSETQ. The DNA of the CDR3 is TGCGCCAGCAGCTTGGACGGATTGTACAATGAGCAGTTCTTC. This sequence encodes CASSLDGLYNEQFF.

This clonotype was recorded many times. This chain connects TRBV4-3 to TRBJ2-3, with a weak D call TRBD2 (5 bases). Trimming pared 1 base from V and 2 bases from J, leaving 10 bases between. The germline gives CDR1 LGHNA, CDR2 YSLEER. The CDR3 has 15 amino acids. CDR3 bases: TGCGCCAGCAGCCAAGCGGGGTCGTACACAGATACGCAGTATTTT. It translates to CASSQAGSYTDTQYF.

This clonotype was seen once. One junction end does not reproduce the germline sequence, and a read error may be involved. The CDR3 bases are TGTGCCAGCAGTTTAGACAGGGGGCGCGGCGGGGTGCTGTTTTTT. Amino acid sequence: CASSLDRGRGGVLFF. The rearrangement uses TRBV12-3 or TRBV12-4 and TRBJ2-2, with 9 bases identical to TRBD1. The CDR3 has 15 amino acids.

This rearrangement joins TRBV7-7 to TRBJ1-6; D is perhaps TRBD1 (6 bases). This CDR3 has 14 amino acids. V lost 5 bases and J 5 bases, leaving 10 bases between the germline ends. CDR1 is SSHAT and CDR2 is FNYEAQ in the germline V gene (reference sequence). In DNA form, the CDR3 reads TGTGCCAGCAGCCTCGGGACACATAATTCACCCCTCCACTTT. It encodes CASSLGTHNSPLHF.